The 25 T cell receptor beta chains listed next were all sequenced from one sample in a study of blood T cell repertoires in COVID-19 (dated by TCRdb to 2020 to 2022). The method was the immunoSEQ multiplex PCR assay. What TCRdb holds here is the immuneACCESS table cut down to in-frame rearrangements. Part of the clones is not present; checked against another copy, under half of the missing clones reflect an unresolved V gene, and the others are unexplained. For this sample there are 250,000 to 350,000 clones; over 75% appear just once. The top ten constitute about 5% of the sample. The sequenced sample was PBMCs or T cells enriched from blood (not recorded which). Receptor source: a woman younger than 45 who had recovered from COVID-19.

The genes are TRBV27 and TRBJ1-1; 8 nucleotides agree with TRBD1. The V gene end was trimmed by 4 bases and the J gene end by 1 base; junction bases not matched to a gene: 11. Germline V gene sequence: CDR1 MNHEY, CDR2 SMNVEV (reference sequence). The CDR3 contains 17 residues. For the CDR3, the DNA is TGTGCCAGCAGTTCACCATGGAGGGGACAGGAGAACACTGAAGCTTTCTTT. Its protein is CASSSPWRGQENTEAFF.

This clone has more than one count but fewer than ten. The chain links TRBV15 to TRBJ2-5; unclear D gene. Trimming pared 1 base from V and 8 bases from J, leaving 11 bases between. CDR3 length: 13 amino acids. Per germline, CDR1 LNHNV and CDR2 YYDKDF (reference sequence). The DNA of the CDR3 is TGTGCCACCAGCAGAGCCACTGGTTTTACCCAGTACTTC. It specifies CATSRATGFTQYF. The variable domain in full, completed from reference TRBV15 and TRBJ2-5, reads DAMVIQNPRYQVTQFGKPVTLSCSQTLNHNVMYWYQQKSSQAPKLLFHYYDKDFNNEADTPDNFQSRRPNTSFCFLDIRSPGLGDTAMYLCATSRATGFTQYFGPGTRLLVL.

This chain links TRBV19 with TRBJ2-7; TRBD1 agrees at 7 bases. The junction had 2 bases not matched to a gene; V was cut back by 0 bases and J by 0 bases. The CDR3 extends over 15 amino acids. Germline CDR1 LNHDA, CDR2 SQIVND (reference sequence). CDR3 coding DNA: TGTGCCAGTAGTATAGATGCAGGGGGCTCCTACGAGCAGTACTTC. Amino acids: CASSIDAGGSYEQYF.

The V call is TRBV27, the J call TRBJ1-2, with TRBD1 matching 8 bases. The germline gives CDR1 MNHEY, CDR2 SMNVEV (reference sequence). The CDR3 length is 14 residues. Losses at the gene ends were 5 bases for V and 7 bases for J; bases not matched to a gene: 9. In DNA, the CDR3 is TGTGCCAGCAGTCCAGGCGCAGGGGGCCGTGGCTACACCTTC. This gives the protein CASSPGAGGRGYTF.

This sequence joins TRBV3-1 (or the pseudogene TRBV3-2) and TRBJ1-4; TRBD1 aligns across 11 bases. Germline-derived CDR1 and CDR2 are LGHDT and YNNKEL (reference sequence). The CDR3 spans 15 residues. V lost 3 bases and J lost 7; bases outside the gene matches: 4. CDR3 nucleotides: TGTGCCAGCAGCCAGGCGGACAGGGGGCGTGAAAAACTGTTTTTT. This sequence encodes CASSQADRGREKLFF.

This clone was seen just once. This chain connects TRBV29-1 to TRBJ2-1; 7 positions match TRBD2. With V trimmed by 4 bases and J by 6 bases, 15 bases remained unmatched. Germline CDR1 is SQVTM and CDR2 is ANQGSEA. CDR3 length: 16 amino acids. The CDR3 is CSVVVSSRLAPNEQFF. DNA for the CDR3: TGCAGCGTTGTGGTGAGTAGCAGACTAGCTCCCAATGAGCAGTTCTTC.

V is TRBV19 and J is TRBJ2-2; D gene ambiguous. Germline CDR1 is LNHDA and CDR2 is SQIVND (reference sequence). CDR3 length: 15 amino acids. The V gene lost 6 bases and the J gene lost 3 bases, with 14 bases spanning the gap. The CDR3 DNA sequence: TGTGCCAGTAGGAGGCAACCGGCGGACACCGGGGAGCTGTTTTTT. Its protein is CASRRQPADTGELFF. Full variable domain (missing parts from reference TRBV19 and TRBJ2-2): DGGITQSPKYLFRKEGQNVTLSCEQNLNHDAMYWYRQDPGQGLRLIYYSQIVNDFQKGDIAEGYSVSREKKESFPLTVTSAQKNPTAFYLCASRRQPADTGELFFGEGSRLTVL.

The genes are TRBV2 and TRBJ1-5; 7 bases are shared with TRBD1. Germline V gene data show CDR1 as SNHLY and CDR2 as FYNNEI. The V segment lost 3 bases and the J segment 1 base; nucleotides outside the gene matches: 3. The CDR3 extends over 15 amino acids. In DNA, the CDR3 is TGTGCCAGCAGTGATTGGGACAGAAGCAATCAGCCCCAGCATTTT. Protein sequence: CASSDWDRSNQPQHF.

CDR3 amino acids: CASSQGQGSGGREKLFF. The CDR3, as DNA: TGTGCCAGCAGCCAAGGCCAGGGAAGCGGGGGGAGAGAAAAACTGTTTTTT. The chain carries TRBV4-2 and TRBJ1-4; D perhaps matches TRBD1 (5 bases). The germline V and J ends were trimmed by 1 base and 8 bases, with 20 bases remaining between them. CDR3 size: 17 residues. CDR1 is LGHNA, CDR2 YNFKEQ, per germline.

The chain couples TRBV5-6 to TRBJ2-7; 9 nucleotides line up with TRBD2. V lost 2 bases to trimming and J lost 5 bases; unmatched junction nucleotides: 5. The CDR3 covers 14 residues. CDR1 and CDR2 from the germline V gene are SGHDT and YYEEEE. Written as DNA, the CDR3 is TGTGCCAGCAGCTTCGGCGGGGGGGCCGACGAGCAGTACTTC. It yields the protein CASSFGGGADEQYF.

This rearrangement joins TRBV7-2 to TRBJ2-5, with D tentatively TRBD1 (6 bases). The CDR3 extends over 13 amino acids. Trimming pared 5 bases from V and 7 bases from J, leaving 14 bases between. Germline CDR1 and CDR2: SGHTA and FQGNSA. The CDR3 DNA reads as TGTGCCAGCAGCCGTACAGGGTTTGGGACCCAGTACTTC. Translating gives CASSRTGFGTQYF.

This rearrangement joins TRBV5-1 to TRBJ2-3; no firm D call. The CDR3 consists of 14 residues. Trimming left V 0 bases short and J 2 bases short, with 7 bases between. Germline lookup yields CDR1 SGHRS and CDR2 YFSETQ. Here the CDR3 DNA reads TGCGCCAGCAGCTTGGAGCCCTCCACAGATACGCAGTATTTT. Protein: CASSLEPSTDTQYF.

CDR3 in amino acids: CASSSPRPVNRAVQSPLHF. CDR3 bases: TGTGCCAGCAGCTCACCCCGTCCGGTGAACAGGGCGGTACAGTCACCCCTCCACTTT. This chain joins TRBV7-9 and TRBJ1-6; D perhaps matches TRBD1 (6 bases). Per germline, CDR1 SEHNR and CDR2 FQNEAQ (reference sequence). Trimming shortened V by 4 bases and J by 10 bases, and 29 bases separated the two germline ends. The CDR3 extends over 19 amino acids. The whole variable domain, remainder taken from reference TRBV7-9 and TRBJ1-6, is DTGVSQNPRHKITKRGQNVTFRCDPISEHNRLYWYRQTLGQGPEFLTYFQNEAQLEKSRLLSDRFSAERPKGSFSTLEIQRTEQGDSAMYLCASSSPRPVNRAVQSPLHFGNGTRLTVT.

V gene TRBV12-3 or TRBV12-4 combines with J gene TRBJ1-2; D is unclear. The CDR3 is made up of 12 amino acids. Trimming cost V 1 base and J 7 bases, with 7 bases left between them. The CDR3, as DNA: TGTGCCAGCAGTTTAGACGGGTTTGGCTACACCTTC. Translation gives CASSLDGFGYTF.

V is TRBV27 and J is TRBJ1-1; a weak D match, TRBD1 (5 bases). Germline CDR1 MNHEY, CDR2 SMNVEV (reference sequence). The CDR3 covers 13 residues. Trimming cost V 3 bases and J 11 bases, with 16 bases left between them. The CDR3 nucleotides read TGTGCCAGCAGTTTTTTTAGGGGCGGAGAGGCTTTCTTT. Amino acid sequence: CASSFFRGGEAFF.

The table lists this clone with a few counts. The chain joins TRBV18 to TRBJ1-1; D is uncertain. Trimming pared 6 bases from V and 0 bases from J, leaving 5 bases between. The CDR3 is 12 amino acids. Germline CDR1 and CDR2: KGHSH and LQKENI. The CDR3 DNA reads TGTGCCAGCTCTGCGATGAACACTGAAGCTTTCTTT. Translating it yields CASSAMNTEAFF.

The V and J genes are TRBV20-1 and TRBJ2-7, with D possibly being TRBD2 (5 bases). The germline gives CDR1 DFQATT, CDR2 SNEGSKA (reference sequence). This CDR3 is built from 11 residues. DNA of the CDR3: TGCAGGGGGTTAGGAGGATACGAGCAGTACTTC. This codes for CRGLGGYEQYF.

The chain links TRBV6-1 to TRBJ1-2, with D perhaps TRBD1 (6 bases). Trimming removed 3 bases at V and 8 bases at J, with 13 bases between. The germline V gene encodes CDR1 MNHNS and CDR2 SASEGT. The CDR3 runs to 13 residues. The CDR3 reads CASSERGARGYTF. CDR3 coding DNA: TGTGCCAGCAGTGAGCGGGGGGCAAGAGGCTACACCTTC.

The chain combines TRBV7-8 with TRBJ2-3, with D possibly TRBD2 on 6 matching bases. V was pared by 1 base and J by 3 bases, with 11 bases between. CDR1 is SGHVS, CDR2 FQNEAQ, per germline. The CDR3 is 15 residues long. Written as DNA, the CDR3 is TGTGCCAGCAGCTTAGTTGCGGGAAGAACAGATACGCAGTATTTT. Encoded protein: CASSLVAGRTDTQYF.

The V and J genes are TRBV7-9 and TRBJ1-2; TRBD1 is a possible D gene (6 bases). Germline loops: CDR1 SEHNR, CDR2 FQNEAQ (reference sequence). Trimming took 5 bases from V and 6 from J, leaving 13 bases between them. The CDR3 has 13 residues. CDR3 protein: CASSPRGADGYTF. The CDR3 region has the DNA TGTGCCAGCAGCCCTCGGGGGGCGGATGGCTACACCTTC.

This sequence joins TRBV5-6 and TRBJ1-2, with D possibly TRBD1 on 5 matching bases. Trimming took 4 bases from V and 0 from J, leaving 13 bases between them. Germline values: CDR1 SGHDT, CDR2 YYEEEE. The CDR3 loop spans 15 amino acids. This CDR3 is CASSHPRASNYGYTF. The CDR3 region has the DNA TGTGCCAGCAGCCACCCCAGGGCGTCTAACTATGGCTACACCTTC.

The V call is TRBV6-5, the J call TRBJ2-1, with 7 bases identical to TRBD2. The CDR3 is 15 residues long. Germline CDR1 reads MNHEY; CDR2 reads SVGAGI. Trimming cost V 6 bases and J 7 bases; bases outside gene matches: 12. The DNA of the CDR3 is TGTGCCAGCAGCGCGAACCCATGGCGGGGGAATGAGCAGTTCTTC. Translation gives CASSANPWRGNEQFF.

V is TRBV19 and J is TRBJ1-5, with a weak D call TRBD1 (5 bases). Germline CDR1 LNHDA, CDR2 SQIVND (reference sequence). This CDR3 comprises 12 residues. The V and J ends lost 5 bases and 9 bases respectively, with 11 bases between them. The CDR3 loop is CASSPRERPQHF. The CDR3, as DNA: TGTGCCAGTAGTCCCAGGGAAAGGCCCCAGCATTTT.

V usage is TRBV14 and J usage is TRBJ2-2, with 8 bases matching TRBD2. CDR1 and CDR2 (germline): SGHDN, FVKESK. V lost 5 bases, J lost 0 bases, and 5 bases stayed unmatched. The CDR3 sequence is 16 residues long. CDR3 protein: CASSKLRGANTGELFF. Written as DNA, the CDR3 is TGTGCCAGCAGCAAATTGCGGGGGGCGAACACCGGGGAGCTGTTTTTT. The full variable domain, with the rest looked up from reference TRBV14 and TRBJ2-2, is EAGVTQFPSHSVIEKGQTVTLRCDPISGHDNLYWYRRVMGKEIKFLLHFVKESKQDESGMPNNRFLAERTGGTYSTLKVQPAELEDSGVYFCASSKLRGANTGELFFGEGSRLTVL.

The chain uses TRBV7-2 and TRBJ2-2; D gene ambiguous. The CDR3 is 14 amino acids. The ends were cut back, 2 bases at V and 1 base at J, with 5 bases in the middle. Germline assignment: CDR1 SGHTA and CDR2 FQGNSA. The chain's CDR3 is CASSLSRNTGELFF. The CDR3 DNA reads TGTGCCAGCAGCTTATCTAGGAACACCGGGGAGCTGTTTTTT.